The rows below give T cell receptor beta chains drawn from one sample of a study of blood T cell repertoires in COVID-19. Assay used: immunoSEQ multiplex PCR; TCRdb lists only in-frame clones, some missing. The sample includes approximately 70,000 clones, more than 75% of them seen just once. Sequenced input: peripheral blood. The receptors were gathered from a human donor in a cohort sampled during active COVID-19. The CDR3 runs from the conserved cysteine through the conserved F or W. A D gene is named only where the DNA matches it firmly. The size field is filled for only some rows; it gives once, few, many or a size class.

TRBJ2-3 NA TRBV4-3 once TGCGCCAGCAGCCAAGCAATCGGCCCAAACCCGGGGGATACGCAGTATTTT CASSQAIGPNPGDTQYF
TRBJ1-2 NA TRBV27 NA TGTGCCAGCAGTTTTTTTGTCCAGGGGCGCGGCTACACCTTC CASSFFVQGRGYTF
TRBJ1-2 NA TRBV10-3 NA TGTGCCATCAGTGATACGGGCTATGGCTACACCTTC CAISDTGYGYTF
TRBJ2-7 TRBD1 TRBV6-5 NA TGTGCCAGCAGGGGCCGGGACAGCTCCTACGAGCAGTACTTC CASRGRDSSYEQYF
TRBJ1-4 NA TRBV14 NA TGTGCCAGCAGCCACAGGGGAGAAAAACTGTTTTTT CASSHRGEKLFF
TRBJ2-6 NA TRBV29-1 NA TGCAGCGTTGAAGATTGGAGCTCTACTGGGGCCAACGTCCTGACTTTC CSVEDWSSTGANVLTF
TRBJ1-2 TRBD1 TRBV4-3 NA TGCGCCAGCAGCCAGCCGGGACAGAGCTATGGCTACACCTTC CASSQPGQSYGYTF
TRBJ2-5 NA TRBV6-2/TRBV6-3 NA TGTGCCAGCAGCCACGGCGACAGAGTACAAGAGACCCAGTACTTC CASSHGDRVQETQYF
TRBJ2-7 TRBD2 TRBV18 NA TGTGCCAGCTCATGGACTAGCGAAACCTACGAGCAGTACTTC CASSWTSETYEQYF
TRBJ1-2 NA TRBV14 NA TGTGCCAGCAGCCCCTTCAGGGCCCTCTCTAACTATGGCTACACCTTC CASSPFRALSNYGYTF
TRBJ1-2 NA TRBV13 once TGTGCCAGCAGCTTAGGCCGGTCGGGCTACACCTTC CASSLGRSGYTF
TRBJ2-1 TRBD2 TRBV4-3 NA TGCGCCAGCAGCCAAGAAACTAGCGGGGGGAATGAGCAGTTCTTC CASSQETSGGNEQFF
TRBJ2-1 TRBD1 TRBV6-1 NA TGTGCCAGCAGTGAAAATTGGACAGGGAAGGCATACAATGAGCAGTTCTTC CASSENWTGKAYNEQFF
TRBJ1-6 NA TRBV5-1 NA TGCGCCAGCAGCCCTCGAGGAGATGATAATTCACCCCTCCACTTT CASSPRGDDNSPLHF
TRBJ2-3 TRBD2 TRBV27 NA TGTGCCAGCAGTTCCCCTTCCATGACTAGCGGAAGCACAGATACGCAGTATTTT CASSSPSMTSGSTDTQYF
TRBJ2-7 NA TRBV2 NA TGTGCCAGCAGCGTATCCTACGAGCAGTACTTC CASSVSYEQYF
TRBJ2-7 TRBD2 TRBV11-2 NA TGTGCCAGCCGGCAAGCGGGAGCCTTCTACGAGCAGTACTTC CASRQAGAFYEQYF
TRBJ2-3 TRBD2 TRBV5-1 NA TGCGCCAGCGCGAAAGGGAGGACTAGCGGTAGCACAGATACGCAGTATTTT CASAKGRTSGSTDTQYF
TRBJ1-6 NA TRBV7-9 NA TGTGCCAGCAGCTTAACTGGGACAACCGCAGGCCCCCTCCACTTT CASSLTGTTAGPLHF
TRBJ2-1 NA TRBV6-5 NA TGTGCCAGCAGTCGCAAGCCACTAGGGAAGCAGTTCTTC CASSRKPLGKQFF
TRBJ2-1 TRBD1 TRBV7-9 few TGTGCCAGCAGCTTTTACAGGGGGGCATCCTACAATGAGCAGTTCTTC CASSFYRGASYNEQFF
TRBJ1-2 TRBD1 TRBV2 NA TGTGCCAGCAGGGGGACAGGGGTTGCGGGCGGCTACACCTTC CASRGTGVAGGYTF
TRBJ1-3 TRBD1 TRBV3-1/TRBV3-2 few TGTGCCAGCAGCTCGACAGGGGCGGGAGGAAACACCATATATTTT CASSSTGAGGNTIYF
TRBJ1-5 TRBD1 TRBV12-3/TRBV12-4 NA TGTGCCAGCAGGGGACAGGGCCATCAGCCCCAGCATTTT CASRGQGHQPQHF
TRBJ1-1 NA TRBV10-1 few TGCGCCAGCACTCTCGAAAGGGGCACTGAAGCTTTCTTT CASTLERGTEAFF
TRBJ2-6 TRBD1 TRBV4-1 NA TGCGCCAGCAGCCAAGAGGGGACAGGGGCACCTGGGGCCAACGTCCTGACTTTC CASSQEGTGAPGANVLTF
TRBJ2-1 TRBD2 TRBV28 NA TGTGCCAGCAGTACTAGCGGGAGGGCCGCGAATGAGCAGTTCTTC CASSTSGRAANEQFF
TRBJ1-1 NA TRBV3-1/TRBV3-2 NA TGTGCCAGCAGCCAGCTACAGGGGAACACTGAAGCTTTCTTT CASSQLQGNTEAFF
TRBJ2-2 TRBD1 TRBV10-1 NA TGCGCCAGCAGTGACTCTGGGACAGGGTCTGCCGGGGAGCTGTTTTTT CASSDSGTGSAGELFF
TRBJ2-7 NA TRBV19 NA TGTGCCAGTAGTATTGGCGGCCAGAGCTCCTACGAGCAGTACTTC CASSIGGQSSYEQYF
TRBJ2-1 TRBD2 TRBV5-1 NA TGCGCCAGCAGCTCCGGACTAGCGGGGGCCTACAATGAGCAGTTCTTC CASSSGLAGAYNEQFF
TRBJ2-1 TRBD2 TRBV2 NA TGTGCCAGCGGAGCGGGAGCACTTCGGAATGAGCAGTTCTTC CASGAGALRNEQFF
TRBJ2-5 TRBD2 TRBV6-2/TRBV6-3 few TGTGCCAGCAGTTACACTGGGACTAGCGGTGAGACCCAGTACTTC CASSYTGTSGETQYF
TRBJ2-5 NA TRBV18 NA TGTGCCAGCTCTATTACGAAACAAGGCGGGGAGACCCAGTACTTC CASSITKQGGETQYF
TRBJ2-3 NA TRBV12-1 NA TGTGCCAGCAGCTGGTCTAGCGGGAGTATGATAGATACGCAGTATTTT CASSWSSGSMIDTQYF
TRBJ1-5 TRBD1 TRBV7-2 NA TGTGCCAGCAGCCCGCAGGGGGCTAGCAATCAGCCCCAGCATTTT CASSPQGASNQPQHF
TRBJ1-3 NA TRBV5-6 NA TGTGCCAGCAGCGCGGACATCTTCTCTGGAAACACCATATATTTT CASSADIFSGNTIYF
TRBJ2-1 TRBD2 TRBV4-1 NA TGCGCCAGCAGCCAAGGCCCGAATAGCGGGAGGCGAGGGAATGAGCAGTTCTTC CASSQGPNSGRRGNEQFF
TRBJ2-3 NA TRBV12-5 NA TGTGCTAGTGCCCTAGACCTTCGCACAGATACGCAGTATTTT CASALDLRTDTQYF